This T cell receptor beta chain was identified in a study of beta chain features in type 1 diabetes. The study's findings and limits: In all four CD4+ subsets, TCRB CDR3 length was significantly, moderately reduced in type 1 diabetes.

To note about this clone: What it binds is unknown.

Between the trimmed V and J ends, which lost 3 bases and 5 bases, there was a span of 7 bases. The germline V gene has CDR1 LNHNV and CDR2 YYDKDF (reference sequence). This CDR3 is built from 12 residues. Since all of the isolated RNA was reverse transcribed, expressed TCRB transcripts were what got sequenced. Clones were sequenced by immunoSEQ multiplex PCR, and TCRdb holds only the in-frame ones, with some missing. The repertoire holds 150,000 to 200,000 clones, with about 63% as singletons. The chain joins TRBV15 to TRBJ2-5; D unclear. The clonotype comes from a man aged 25 to 40 with type 1 diabetes. Sequenced: naive CD4+ T cells from blood. For the CDR3, the DNA is TGTGCCACCAGCAGGCATAAGGAGACCCAGTACTTC. Its translation: CATSRHKETQYF.